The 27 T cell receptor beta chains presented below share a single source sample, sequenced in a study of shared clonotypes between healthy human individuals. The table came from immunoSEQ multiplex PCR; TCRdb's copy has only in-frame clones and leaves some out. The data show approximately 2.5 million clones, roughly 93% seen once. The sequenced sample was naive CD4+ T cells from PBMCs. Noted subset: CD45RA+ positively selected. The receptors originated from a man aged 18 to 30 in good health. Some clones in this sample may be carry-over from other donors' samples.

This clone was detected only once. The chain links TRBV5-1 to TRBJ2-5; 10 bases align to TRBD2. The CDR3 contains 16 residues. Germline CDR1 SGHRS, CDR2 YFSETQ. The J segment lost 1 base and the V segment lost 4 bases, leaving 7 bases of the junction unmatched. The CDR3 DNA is TGCGCCAGCAGCGCGTCTAGCGGGAGACTCCAAGAGACCCAGTACTTC. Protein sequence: CASSASSGRLQETQYF. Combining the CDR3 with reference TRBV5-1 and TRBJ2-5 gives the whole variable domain KAGVTQTPRYLIKTRGQQVTLSCSPISGHRSVSWYQQTPGQGLQFLFEYFSETQRNKGNFPGRFSGRQFSNSRSEMNVSTLELGDSALYLCASSASSGRLQETQYFGPGTRLLVL.

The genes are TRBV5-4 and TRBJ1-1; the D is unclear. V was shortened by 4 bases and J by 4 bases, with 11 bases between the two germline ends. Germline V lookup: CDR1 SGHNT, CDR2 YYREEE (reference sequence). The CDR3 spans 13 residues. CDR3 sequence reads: CASSQGGGTEAFF. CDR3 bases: TGTGCCAGCAGCCAAGGAGGAGGCACTGAAGCTTTCTTT.

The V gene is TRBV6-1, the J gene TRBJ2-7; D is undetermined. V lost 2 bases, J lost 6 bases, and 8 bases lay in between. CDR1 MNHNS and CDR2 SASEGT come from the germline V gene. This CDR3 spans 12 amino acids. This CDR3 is CASSELGFEQYF. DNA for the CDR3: TGTGCCAGCAGTGAACTAGGGTTCGAGCAGTACTTC.

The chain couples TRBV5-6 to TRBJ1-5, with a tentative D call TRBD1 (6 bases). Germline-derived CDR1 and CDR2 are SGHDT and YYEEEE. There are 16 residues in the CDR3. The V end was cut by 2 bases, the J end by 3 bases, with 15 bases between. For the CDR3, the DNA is TGTGCCAGCAGCTTCTCCGGGACAAGATACAATCAGCCCCAGCATTTT. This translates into CASSFSGTRYNQPQHF.

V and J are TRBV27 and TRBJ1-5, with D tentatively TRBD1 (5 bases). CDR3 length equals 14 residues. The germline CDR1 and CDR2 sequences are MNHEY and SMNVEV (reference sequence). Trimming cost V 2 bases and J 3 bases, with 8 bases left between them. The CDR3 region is CASSLRGANQPQHF. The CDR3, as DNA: TGTGCCAGCAGTTTACGAGGGGCCAATCAGCCCCAGCATTTT.

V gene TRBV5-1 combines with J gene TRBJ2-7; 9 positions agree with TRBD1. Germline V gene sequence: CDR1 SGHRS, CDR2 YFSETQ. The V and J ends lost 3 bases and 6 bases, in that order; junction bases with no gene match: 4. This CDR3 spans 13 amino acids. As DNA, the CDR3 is TGCGCCAGCAGCTCGGGACAGGGCCTCGAGCAGTACTTC. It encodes CASSSGQGLEQYF.

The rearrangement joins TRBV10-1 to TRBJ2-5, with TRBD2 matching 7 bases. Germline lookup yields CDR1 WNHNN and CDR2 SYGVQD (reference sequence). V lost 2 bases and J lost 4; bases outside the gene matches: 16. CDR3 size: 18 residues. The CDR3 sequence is CASSERRGSGARGETQYF. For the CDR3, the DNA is TGCGCCAGCAGTGAGCGGCGGGGGAGCGGGGCGCGGGGAGAGACCCAGTACTTC.

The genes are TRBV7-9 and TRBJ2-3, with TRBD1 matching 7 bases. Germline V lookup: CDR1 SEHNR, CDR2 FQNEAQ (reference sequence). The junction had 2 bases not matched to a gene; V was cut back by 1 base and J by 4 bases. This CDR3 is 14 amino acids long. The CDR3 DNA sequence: TGTGCCAGCAGCTTAGAACAGGGGCCAGATACGCAGTATTTT. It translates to CASSLEQGPDTQYF.

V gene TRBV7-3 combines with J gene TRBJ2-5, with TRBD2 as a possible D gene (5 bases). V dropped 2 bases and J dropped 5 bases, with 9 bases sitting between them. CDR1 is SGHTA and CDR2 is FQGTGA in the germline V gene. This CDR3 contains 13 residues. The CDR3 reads CASSLSSTETQYF. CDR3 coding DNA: TGTGCCAGCAGCTTATCTAGCACGGAGACCCAGTACTTC.

The DNA for the CDR3 is TGTGCCTGGACAGGGAATTACTATGGCTACACCTTC. This gives the protein CAWTGNYYGYTF. The V and J genes are TRBV30 and TRBJ1-2; D is perhaps TRBD1 (5 bases). The V and J ends lost 4 bases and 3 bases respectively, with 9 bases between them. In germline, CDR1 is GTSNPN, CDR2 SVGIG (reference sequence). This CDR3 comprises 12 residues.

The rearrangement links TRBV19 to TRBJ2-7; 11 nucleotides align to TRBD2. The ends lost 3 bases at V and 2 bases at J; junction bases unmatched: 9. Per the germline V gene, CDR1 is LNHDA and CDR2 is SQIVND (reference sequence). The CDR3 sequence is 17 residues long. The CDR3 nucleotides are TGTGCCAGTAGTATCTCTACTCCGACTAGCGGGACCTACGAGCAGTACTTC. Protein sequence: CASSISTPTSGTYEQYF.

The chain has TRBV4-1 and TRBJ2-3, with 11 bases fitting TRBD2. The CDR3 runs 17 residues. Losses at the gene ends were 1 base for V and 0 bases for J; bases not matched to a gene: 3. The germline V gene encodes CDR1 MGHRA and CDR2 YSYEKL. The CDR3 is CASSQGTSGPSTDTQYF. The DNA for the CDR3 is TGCGCCAGCAGCCAAGGGACTAGCGGGCCAAGCACAGATACGCAGTATTTT.

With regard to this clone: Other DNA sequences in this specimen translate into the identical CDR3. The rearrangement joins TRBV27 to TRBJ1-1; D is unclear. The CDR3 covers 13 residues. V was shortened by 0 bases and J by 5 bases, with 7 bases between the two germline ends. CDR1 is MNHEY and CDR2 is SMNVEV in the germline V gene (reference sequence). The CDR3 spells CASSLSRGTEAFF. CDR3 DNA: TGTGCCAGCAGTTTATCACGGGGTACTGAAGCTTTCTTT.

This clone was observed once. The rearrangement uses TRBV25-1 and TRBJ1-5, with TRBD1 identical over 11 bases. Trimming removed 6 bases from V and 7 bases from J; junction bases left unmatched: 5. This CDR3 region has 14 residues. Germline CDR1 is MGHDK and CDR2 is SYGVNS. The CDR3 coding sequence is TGTGCCAGCAGCGGGACAGGGGGACGACAGCCCCAGCATTTT. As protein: CASSGTGGRQPQHF.

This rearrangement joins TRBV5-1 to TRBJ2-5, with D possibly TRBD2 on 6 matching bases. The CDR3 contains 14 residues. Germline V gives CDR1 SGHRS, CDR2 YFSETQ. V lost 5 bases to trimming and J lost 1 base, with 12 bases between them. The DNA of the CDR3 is TGCGCCAGCAGGGGGGGACGACGCCAAGAGACCCAGTACTTC. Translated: CASRGGRRQETQYF. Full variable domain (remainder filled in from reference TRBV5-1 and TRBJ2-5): KAGVTQTPRYLIKTRGQQVTLSCSPISGHRSVSWYQQTPGQGLQFLFEYFSETQRNKGNFPGRFSGRQFSNSRSEMNVSTLELGDSALYLCASRGGRRQETQYFGPGTRLLVL.

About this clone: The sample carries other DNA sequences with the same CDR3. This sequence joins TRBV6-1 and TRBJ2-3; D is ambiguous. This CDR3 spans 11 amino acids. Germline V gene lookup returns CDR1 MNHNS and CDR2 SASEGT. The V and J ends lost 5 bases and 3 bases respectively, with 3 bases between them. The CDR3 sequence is CASSSTDTQYF. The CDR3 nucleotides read TGTGCCAGCAGTTCTACAGATACGCAGTATTTT.

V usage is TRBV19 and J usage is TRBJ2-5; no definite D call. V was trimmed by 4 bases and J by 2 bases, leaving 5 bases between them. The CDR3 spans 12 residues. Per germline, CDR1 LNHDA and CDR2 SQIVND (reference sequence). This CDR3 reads CASSRDQETQYF. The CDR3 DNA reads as TGTGCCAGTAGTAGGGATCAAGAGACCCAGTACTTC.

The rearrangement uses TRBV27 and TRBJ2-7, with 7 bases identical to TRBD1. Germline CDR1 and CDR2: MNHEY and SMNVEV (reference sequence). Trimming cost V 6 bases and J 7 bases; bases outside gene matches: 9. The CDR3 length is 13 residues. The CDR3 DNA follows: TGTGCCAGCAGCCTGCCAGGGGGTCGGGAGCAGTACTTC. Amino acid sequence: CASSLPGGREQYF.

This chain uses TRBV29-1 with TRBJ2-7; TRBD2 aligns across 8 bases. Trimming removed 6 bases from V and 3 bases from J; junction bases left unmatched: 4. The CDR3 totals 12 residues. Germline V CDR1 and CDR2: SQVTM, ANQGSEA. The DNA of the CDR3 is TGCAGCGTCCGACTAGCGAACTACGAGCAGTACTTC. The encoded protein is CSVRLANYEQYF.

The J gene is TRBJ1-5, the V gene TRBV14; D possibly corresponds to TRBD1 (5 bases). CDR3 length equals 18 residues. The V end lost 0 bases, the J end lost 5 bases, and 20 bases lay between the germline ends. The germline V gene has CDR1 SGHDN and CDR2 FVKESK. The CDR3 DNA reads TGTGCCAGCAGCCAAGATCCCGCCGGGACCCCGGGAGATCAGCCCCAGCATTTT. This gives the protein CASSQDPAGTPGDQPQHF.

The CDR3 DNA follows: TGTGCCAGCAGCTTTGGACTAGCGGTTCCCGAGCAGTACTTC. Its protein is CASSFGLAVPEQYF. This chain uses TRBV11-3 with TRBJ2-7, with 10 bases matching TRBD2. V shed 3 bases and J 6 bases; nucleotides not matched to a gene: 5. Germline lookup yields CDR1 SGHNT and CDR2 YENEEA. CDR3 length: 14 residues.

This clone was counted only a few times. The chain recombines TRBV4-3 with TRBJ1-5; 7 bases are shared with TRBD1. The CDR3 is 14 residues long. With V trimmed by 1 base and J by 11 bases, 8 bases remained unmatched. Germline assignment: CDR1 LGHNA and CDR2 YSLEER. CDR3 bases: TGCGCCAGCAGCCAAGGCAGGGGGGGTGGGGCCCAGCATTTT. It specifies CASSQGRGGGAQHF.

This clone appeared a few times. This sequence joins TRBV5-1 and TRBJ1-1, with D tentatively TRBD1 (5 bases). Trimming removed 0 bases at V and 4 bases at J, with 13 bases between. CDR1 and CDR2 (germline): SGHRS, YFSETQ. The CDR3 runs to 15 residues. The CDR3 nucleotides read TGCGCCAGCAGCTTGGCGGGGCAAGAGGGCACTGAAGCTTTCTTT. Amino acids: CASSLAGQEGTEAFF.

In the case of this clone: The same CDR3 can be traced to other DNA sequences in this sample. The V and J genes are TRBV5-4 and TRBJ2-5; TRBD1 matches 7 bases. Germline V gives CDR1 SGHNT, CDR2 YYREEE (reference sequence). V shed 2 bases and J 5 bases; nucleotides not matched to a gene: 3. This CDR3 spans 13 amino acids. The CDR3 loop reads CASSFTGDETQYF. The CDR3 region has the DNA TGTGCCAGCAGCTTCACAGGGGATGAGACCCAGTACTTC.

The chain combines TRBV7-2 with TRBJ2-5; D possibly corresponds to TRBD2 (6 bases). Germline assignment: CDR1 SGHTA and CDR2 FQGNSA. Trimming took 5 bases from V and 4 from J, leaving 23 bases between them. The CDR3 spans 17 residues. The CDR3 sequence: CASSPRPWRGVTETQYF. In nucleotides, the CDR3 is TGTGCCAGCAGCCCTCGGCCCTGGAGGGGAGTCACAGAGACCCAGTACTTC.

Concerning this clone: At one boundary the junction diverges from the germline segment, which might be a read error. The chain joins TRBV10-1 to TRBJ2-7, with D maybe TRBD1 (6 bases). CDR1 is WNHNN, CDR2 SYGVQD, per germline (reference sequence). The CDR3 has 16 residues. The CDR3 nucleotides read TGCACCAGCAGTGAGTCGCCAGGGGTATTCTCCCACGAGCAGTACTTC. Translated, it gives CTSSESPGVFSHEQYF.

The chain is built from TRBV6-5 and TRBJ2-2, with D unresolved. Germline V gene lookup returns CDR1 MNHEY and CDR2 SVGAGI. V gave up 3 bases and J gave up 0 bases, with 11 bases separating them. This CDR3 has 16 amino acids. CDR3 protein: CASSYLAATNTGELFF. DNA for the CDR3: TGTGCCAGCAGTTATTTGGCAGCAACGAACACCGGGGAGCTGTTTTTT.